This paragraph covers one T cell receptor beta chain sequence. Its matching antigen is unknown. CDR1 and CDR2 from the germline V gene are MNHEY and SVGEGT. The length of the CDR3 is 13 residues. The V end was cut by 5 bases, the J end by 2 bases, with 10 bases between. This sample stems from a study of post-analysis software for immune sequencing data. On the study more broadly: Patients had relapsing-remitting, secondary progressive or progressive-relapsing multiple sclerosis; some lacked subtype. Study-wide results and limits: Compared with controls, patients had more of roughly 5 TRBV segments, including TRBV5-6, TRBV5-1 and TRBV20-1. Diversity measured as normalized Chao1 was significantly lower in multiple sclerosis patients than in controls.

Built from TCR beta cDNA, the libraries had unique molecular identifiers in them. There were 1 to 10 million T cells, and roughly 0.5 million cDNA molecules came from them. TCRdb re-called the PCR reads with MiXCR, one entry per CDR3 protein. The data show about 570,000 distinct CDR3 sequences, with about a third seen just once and about 5.6% held by the top ten. V is TRBV6-2 or TRBV6-3 and J is TRBJ2-7; possibly TRBD1 for D (5 bases). Source material: blood. The sequence was obtained from a girl aged 2-17 years with multiple sclerosis. This chain's CDR3 is CASSTQETYEQYF. The CDR3 DNA follows: TGTGCCAGCAGTACACAGGAAACCTACGAGCAGTACTTC.